The next 9 T cell receptor beta chains were all read from a single sample in a study of metastatic and nonmetastatic thyroid tumors. Until they underwent thyroid surgery, no patient had received any treatment. TCRdb re-clonotyped the PCR reads through MiXCR. In the table there are 37,000 or so clones, 17% of which are singletons. Sequencing used blood. These receptors were obtained from a male donor with papillary thyroid cancer or a benign thyroid nodule (not recorded which). Some clones in this sample may be carry-over from other donors' samples.

Only a few counts were recorded for this clone. This chain uses TRBV30 with TRBJ2-7, with TRBD2 as a possible D gene (5 bases). The germline CDR1 and CDR2 sequences are GTSNPN and SVGIG (reference sequence). This CDR3 contains 17 residues. V lost 0 bases to trimming and J lost 4 bases, with 22 bases between them. CDR3: CAWSVLSEGQGRYEQYV. In nucleotides, the CDR3 is TGTGCCTGGAGTGTCCTGTCTGAGGGCCAAGGACGATACGAGCAGTACGTC.

This clone has ten or more counts. V is TRBV5-6 and J is TRBJ2-1, with D perhaps being TRBD1 or TRBD2 (5 bases each). The CDR3 runs to 13 residues. V was shortened by 0 bases and J by 7 bases, with 8 bases between the two germline ends. Germline-derived CDR1 and CDR2 are SGHDT and YYEEEE. The CDR3 DNA is TGTGCCAGCAGCTTGGGGGACCATAATGAGCAGTTCTTC. Residues: CASSLGDHNEQFF.

The chain uses TRBV20-1 and TRBJ2-7; D may match TRBD1 or TRBD2 (7 bases each). The V gene lost 6 bases and the J gene lost 4 bases, with 16 bases spanning the gap. The CDR3 spans 13 residues. Germline V gives CDR1 DFQATT, CDR2 SNEGSKA (reference sequence). This CDR3 is CSARTQGGYEQYF. The DNA for the CDR3 is TGCAGTGCAAGGACTCAGGGGGGGTACGAGCAGTACTTC.

This sequence joins TRBV19 and TRBJ2-1; D possibly matches TRBD1 or TRBD2 (5 bases each). V was pared by 7 bases and J by 9 bases, with 25 bases between. CDR1 is LNHDA, CDR2 SQIVND, per germline (reference sequence). This CDR3 is 16 amino acids long. The CDR3 DNA reads TGTGCCAGTATTATCTTCCAGGTCTCCGGGGCCAGTGAGCAGTTCTTC. Translating gives CASIIFQVSGASEQFF. The complete variable domain, with remaining parts taken from reference TRBV19 and TRBJ2-1, reads DGGITQSPKYLFRKEGQNVTLSCEQNLNHDAMYWYRQDPGQGLRLIYYSQIVNDFQKGDIAEGYSVSREKKESFPLTVTSAQKNPTAFYLCASIIFQVSGASEQFFGPGTRLTVL.

This clone was detected many times. The chain has TRBV11-3 and TRBJ2-5, with a possible D match to TRBD1 (5 bases). The CDR3 loop spans 15 amino acids. Trimming shortened V by 4 bases and J by 2 bases, and 14 bases separated the two germline ends. Germline CDR1 SGHNT, CDR2 YENEEA. For the CDR3, the DNA is TGTGCCAGCAGCTCCCCCGGACAAGCTCAAGAGACCCAGTACTTC. This translates into CASSSPGQAQETQYF.

This clone occurred many times. The gene calls are TRBV28 and TRBJ2-3; D is unclear. Trimming pared 7 bases from V and 6 bases from J, leaving 8 bases between. This CDR3 has 11 amino acids. The germline V gene encodes CDR1 MDHEN and CDR2 SYDVKM. CDR3 nucleotide sequence: TGTGCCAGCACCGACCCGGATACGCAGTATTTT. Its translation: CASTDPDTQYF.

This chain connects TRBV4-1 to TRBJ2-1; no reliable D call. CDR1 is MGHRA and CDR2 is YSYEKL in the germline V gene. V shed 6 bases and J shed 7 bases, with 7 bases lying between them. The CDR3 runs 11 residues. This CDR3 reads CASRDENEQFF. As DNA, the CDR3 is TGCGCCAGCAGAGACGAGAATGAGCAGTTCTTC.

This clone was seen at least ten times. This chain joins TRBV20-1 and TRBJ2-3, with 11 bases that match TRBD2. The V and J ends lost 5 bases and 5 bases, in that order; junction bases with no gene match: 9. The germline gives CDR1 DFQATT, CDR2 SNEGSKA (reference sequence). The CDR3 extends over 15 amino acids. CDR3 sequence (DNA): TGCAGTGCTTCCGGACTAGCGGGCGGGAAAGATACGCAGTATTTT. It codes for CSASGLAGGKDTQYF.

Concerning this clone itself: One junction end does not reproduce the germline sequence, and a read error may be involved. This chain's CDR3 is CASSQFGTGGTQQGTQYF. The CDR3 DNA is TGTGCCAGCTCCCAGTTCGGGACAGGGGGCACCCAGCAAGGGACCCAGTACTTC. The chain carries TRBV2 and TRBJ2-5; 12 positions match TRBD1. CDR3 length: 18 residues. Germline CDR1 is SNHLY and CDR2 is FYNNEI.